A single sample gave rise to the 29 T cell receptor beta chains below, sequenced in a study of T cell repertoires in cytomegalovirus infection. TCRdb re-called the reads with MiXCR, one entry per CDR3 protein. The sample consists of roughly 300,000 distinct CDR3 sequences, 9.5% of them appearing once. The sample consisted of PBMCs. All receptors come from a human donor in good health (CMV status not recorded). Some clones in this sample may be carry-over from other donors' samples.

In regard to this clonotype: A much larger clonotype is one base distant, so this may be a read error. The genes are TRBV7-2 and TRBJ2-7; 7 bases are a match to TRBD1. CDR1 is SGHTA, CDR2 FQGNSA, per germline. The CDR3 extends over 14 amino acids. V trimming: 5 bases; J trimming: 4 bases; junction bases outside the gene matches: 8. The CDR3 DNA sequence: TGTGCCAGCAGCCAACAGGGGCCGGGTTACGAGCAGTACTTC. Protein sequence: CASSQQGPGYEQYF.

In its sample, this clonotype was seen many times. The V call is TRBV7-2, the J call TRBJ1-5; possible D gene TRBD1, 5 bases. Germline values: CDR1 SGHTA, CDR2 FQGNSA. The V end lost 5 bases, the J end lost 3 bases, and 14 bases lay between the germline ends. This CDR3 has 15 residues. CDR3 protein: CASSRDGVFNQPQHF. CDR3 nucleotides: TGTGCCAGCAGCCGGGACGGAGTCTTCAATCAGCCCCAGCATTTT.

This clonotype occurred many times. J is TRBJ2-4 and V is TRBV19; a possible D gene is TRBD2 (5 bases). CDR1 is LNHDA, CDR2 SQIVND, per germline (reference sequence). V was trimmed by 1 base and J by 5 bases, leaving 18 bases between them. The CDR3 sequence is 17 residues long. The CDR3 region has the DNA TGTGCCAGTAGTATAGCGGGGAATCGCTACCCTGAAAACATTCAGTACTTC. This gives the protein CASSIAGNRYPENIQYF.

This clonotype was recorded a few times. The genes are TRBV12-3 or TRBV12-4 and TRBJ1-2; tentatively, D is TRBD1 (5 bases). The CDR3 spans 13 residues. Trimming took off 5 bases at V and 7 bases at J, with 14 bases between the two ends. The CDR3 bases are TGTGCCAGCAGTCTCCCCGGGGGGATTGGCTACACCTTC. Protein: CASSLPGGIGYTF.

This chain connects TRBV7-2 to TRBJ2-5; TRBD2 matches at 9 bases. Looked up from germline, CDR1 is SGHTA and CDR2 is FQGNSA. The CDR3 length is 16 residues. With 3 bases clipped from V and 1 base from J, the junction kept 6 bases outside the gene matches. This CDR3 reads CASSFVAGEIQETQYF. CDR3 nucleotides: TGTGCCAGCAGCTTCGTAGCGGGGGAGATCCAAGAGACCCAGTACTTC.

At least ten counts were recorded for this clonotype. The J gene is TRBJ2-1, the V gene TRBV12-3 or TRBV12-4; TRBD2 aligns across 9 bases. CDR3 length: 17 residues. J gave up 5 bases and V 6 bases, and 14 bases lay outside the gene matches. Written as DNA, the CDR3 is TGTGCCAGCAGCTCCAGGGCGGGGGGGGCTTCCCACAATGAGCAGTTCTTC. It is translated as CASSSRAGGASHNEQFF.

This clonotype showed up just a few times. This chain joins TRBV6-8 and TRBJ2-7; tentative D call: TRBD1 (7 bases). CDR1 and CDR2 from the germline V gene are MNHGY and SAAAGT. The CDR3 totals 17 residues. Trimming stripped 0 bases from V and 8 bases from J, with 23 bases between. CDR3 in DNA: TGTGCCAGCAGTTACTCTGGTGGAGGGGGCCCAGCCCACCAGCAGTACTTC. This translates into CASSYSGGGGPAHQQYF.

J is TRBJ1-2 and V is TRBV7-9; D is possibly TRBD1 (5 bases). V lost 5 bases and J lost 3, with 13 bases in between. CDR1 and CDR2 (germline): SEHNR, FQNEAQ (reference sequence). The CDR3 spans 14 residues. CDR3 sequence reads: CASSGRGFDYGYTF. The CDR3 nucleotides are TGTGCCAGCAGCGGACGGGGGTTTGACTATGGCTACACCTTC.

This clonotype was recorded a few times. The J gene is TRBJ2-7, the V gene TRBV12-3 or TRBV12-4; 7 bases match TRBD2. With 3 bases clipped from V and 6 bases from J, the junction kept 8 bases outside the gene matches. The CDR3 extends over 14 amino acids. The CDR3 is CASSLPGEGSEQYF. The CDR3 DNA sequence: TGTGCCAGCAGTTTGCCCGGGGAGGGATCCGAGCAGTACTTC.

This clonotype was observed many times. The chain carries TRBV7-2 and TRBJ2-7; D is possibly TRBD1 or TRBD2 (5 bases each). Trimming left V 5 bases short and J 4 bases short, with 18 bases between. The CDR3 has 15 amino acids. Germline lookup yields CDR1 SGHTA and CDR2 FQGNSA. The CDR3 nucleotides are TGTGCCAGCAGCGCCTCCGGGACGTCATATTACGAGCAGTACTTC. Translating gives CASSASGTSYYEQYF.

The V call is TRBV28, the J call TRBJ2-7; 11 positions agree with TRBD2. CDR3 size: 19 residues. J lost 4 bases, V lost 2 bases, and 16 bases had no gene match. Germline V gene data show CDR1 as MDHEN and CDR2 as SYDVKM. CDR3 sequence reads: CASSLKSGLAANPRYEQYF. The DNA of the CDR3 is TGTGCCAGCAGTTTAAAATCGGGACTAGCGGCCAACCCGAGGTACGAGCAGTACTTC.

In its sample, this clonotype was seen many times. The chain recombines TRBV7-2 with TRBJ2-5; no reliable D call. Trimming pared 2 bases from V and 6 bases from J, leaving 7 bases between. CDR3 length: 12 amino acids. CDR1 and CDR2 from the germline V gene are SGHTA and FQGNSA. CDR3 sequence (DNA): TGTGCCAGCAGCTTACGTGTGAAGACCCAGTACTTC. As protein: CASSLRVKTQYF.

This clonotype was seen at least ten times. This chain uses TRBV6-2 or TRBV6-3 with TRBJ2-5; no definite D call. V was trimmed by 0 bases and J by 5 bases, leaving 22 bases between them. The CDR3 is made up of 18 amino acids. Germline CDR1 MNHEY, CDR2 SVGEGT. CDR3 sequence reads: CASSYSLNGGIHLETQYF. CDR3 bases: TGTGCCAGCAGTTACTCATTGAATGGCGGCATCCACTTGGAGACCCAGTACTTC.

This clonotype was found many times. The chain couples TRBV6-1 to TRBJ1-1; 8 bases are shared with TRBD1. Germline values: CDR1 MNHNS, CDR2 SASEGT. The ends lost 6 bases at V and 4 bases at J; junction bases unmatched: 7. The CDR3 covers 14 residues. CDR3 in amino acids: CASSRQGQRTEAFF. For the CDR3, the DNA is TGTGCCAGCAGCCGACAGGGGCAGCGCACTGAAGCTTTCTTT.

The chain couples TRBV10-3 to TRBJ2-7; 9 bases align to TRBD1. With V trimmed by 4 bases and J by 3 bases, 7 bases remained unmatched. The CDR3 covers 15 residues. CDR1 ENHRY and CDR2 SYGVKD come from the germline V gene. The CDR3 reads CAISGQWGQGYEQYF. DNA of the CDR3: TGTGCCATCAGTGGTCAGTGGGGACAGGGCTACGAGCAGTACTTC.

Ten or more counts support this clonotype. The chain recombines TRBV7-2 with TRBJ1-2; TRBD1 is a possible D gene (6 bases). Germline CDR1 and CDR2: SGHTA and FQGNSA. This CDR3 is 14 amino acids long. V dropped 1 base and J dropped 14 bases, with 20 bases sitting between them. The CDR3 loop is CASSLGYRVEDWTF. CDR3 sequence (DNA): TGTGCCAGCAGCTTAGGCTACAGGGTAGAGGATTGGACCTTC.

V is TRBV10-3 and J is TRBJ1-2; 10 bases are a match to TRBD1. In germline, CDR1 is ENHRY, CDR2 SYGVKD. The trim removed 7 bases at V and 7 bases at J, leaving 15 bases unmatched. This CDR3 spans 16 amino acids. The CDR3 DNA reads as TGTGCCATCACGGGGGGACAGGGGCCAAAAGGGTCTGGCTACACCTTC. It translates to CAITGGQGPKGSGYTF.

CDR3 sequence reads: CASSLDGQTSSPLHF. The CDR3 DNA reads as TGCGCCAGCAGCTTGGACGGACAGACTTCCTCACCCCTCCACTTT. This rearrangement joins TRBV5-1 to TRBJ1-6; TRBD1 might be the D (6 bases). The CDR3 sequence is 15 residues long. V was shortened by 0 bases and J by 10 bases, with 14 bases between the two germline ends. CDR1 SGHRS and CDR2 YFSETQ come from the germline V gene.

This clonotype was seen more than once but under ten times. V gene TRBV10-3 combines with J gene TRBJ1-6, with D possibly TRBD1 on 5 matching bases. Germline V gives CDR1 ENHRY, CDR2 SYGVKD. Trimming removed 0 bases at V and 13 bases at J, with 13 bases between. This CDR3 region has 14 residues. The CDR3 sequence is CAISESGDPGPLHF. CDR3 sequence (DNA): TGTGCCATCAGTGAGTCGGGGGACCCCGGGCCCCTCCACTTT.

This clonotype showed up just a few times. V usage is TRBV6-2 or TRBV6-3 and J usage is TRBJ1-2; the D is unclear. CDR1 and CDR2 (germline): MNHEY, SVGEGT. The CDR3 is 12 residues long. Trimming took off 2 bases at V and 8 bases at J, with 9 bases between the two ends. Here the CDR3 DNA reads TGTGCCAGCAGTTACCCCCTGATGGGCTACACCTTC. Amino acids: CASSYPLMGYTF.

This clonotype came up many times. J is TRBJ2-3 and V is TRBV10-3; D unresolved. Trimming removed 0 bases at V and 10 bases at J, with 17 bases between. Germline CDR1 is ENHRY and CDR2 is SYGVKD. The CDR3 is 15 amino acids. Written as DNA, the CDR3 is TGTGCCATCAGTGAGTCGGGCACGTTCCTTTTGGCGCAGTATTTT. This codes for CAISESGTFLLAQYF.

Ten or more counts support this clonotype. The chain recombines TRBV7-9 with TRBJ2-2; D remains unclear. From germline, CDR1 is SEHNR and CDR2 FQNEAQ (reference sequence). Trimming took 5 bases from V and 2 from J, leaving 6 bases between them. CDR3 length: 13 residues. The CDR3 sequence is CASSDRNTGELFF. The CDR3 DNA sequence: TGTGCCAGCAGCGATAGAAACACCGGGGAGCTGTTTTTT.

The chain links TRBV28 to TRBJ1-1, with TRBD1 matching 7 bases. The CDR3 consists of 14 residues. Germline V lookup: CDR1 MDHEN, CDR2 SYDVKM. V shed 6 bases, J shed 1 base, and the junction held 5 bases outside the gene matches. CDR3 loop: CASSPGTANTEAFF. Written as DNA, the CDR3 is TGTGCCAGCAGCCCCGGGACAGCGAACACTGAAGCTTTCTTT.

This clonotype was seen at least ten times. The V call is TRBV6-2 or TRBV6-3, the J call TRBJ2-1, with D perhaps TRBD2 (6 bases). This CDR3 region has 15 residues. Trimming removed 6 bases from V and 10 bases from J, with 22 bases in between. The germline V gene encodes CDR1 MNHEY and CDR2 SVGEGT. CDR3 sequence reads: CASREGGSLTKEQFF. DNA of the CDR3: TGTGCCAGCAGAGAAGGAGGGTCTCTAACAAAAGAGCAGTTCTTC.

This clonotype has a count of ten or more. The V gene is TRBV7-2, the J gene TRBJ2-2, with 15 bases matching TRBD2. The germline CDR1 and CDR2 sequences are SGHTA and FQGNSA. CDR3 size: 17 residues. V lost 4 bases and J lost 5; bases outside the gene matches: 5. CDR3 sequence: CASSSGLAGGRTGELFF. The CDR3 nucleotides read TGTGCCAGCAGCTCGGGACTAGCGGGAGGTCGAACCGGGGAGCTGTTTTTT.

At least ten counts were recorded for this clonotype. This chain links TRBV6-5 with TRBJ2-2, with TRBD1 identical over 9 bases. Trimming cost V 6 bases and J 5 bases; bases outside gene matches: 7. This CDR3 is 15 amino acids long. CDR1 is MNHEY, CDR2 SVGAGI, per germline. CDR3 sequence reads: CASRRDRARTGELFF. The CDR3 DNA sequence: TGTGCCAGCAGACGGGACAGGGCGAGGACCGGGGAGCTGTTTTTT.

In its sample, this clonotype was seen many times. The genes are TRBV6-1 and TRBJ1-6, with D possibly matching TRBD1 (6 bases). The V gene's germline CDR1 is MNHNS and CDR2 SASEGT. The CDR3 sequence is 14 residues long. Trimming took off 8 bases at V and 7 bases at J, with 15 bases between the two ends. DNA of the CDR3: TGTGCCAGCGGTGGGGGGGCGAAGAATTCACCCCTCCACTTT. The encoded protein is CASGGGAKNSPLHF.

This clonotype was seen at least ten times. The rearrangement uses TRBV12-3 or TRBV12-4 and TRBJ1-4; no reliable D call. V shed 1 base and J shed 0 bases, with 3 bases lying between them. The CDR3 runs to 14 residues. CDR3 region: CASSLGTTNEKLFF. Here the CDR3 DNA reads TGTGCCAGCAGTTTAGGAACAACTAATGAAAAACTGTTTTTT.

As concerns this clonotype: A read error may produce the germline difference seen at one junction end. The rearrangement uses TRBV5-3 and TRBJ2-5, with a possible D match to TRBD1 (6 bases). TRBV5-3 falls under the ORF class, with uncertain function. The CDR3 runs to 13 residues. The CDR3 DNA sequence: TGTGCCAGCAGCTCCGTTGCACAGGGAACCCAGTACTTC. Its translation: CASSSVAQGTQYF.